The 5 T cell receptor beta chains below come from one sample, sequenced in a study of blood T cell repertoires in COVID-19. This table comes from immunoSEQ multiplex PCR, and its TCRdb copy is limited to in-frame clones, with some not included. The repertoire consists of around 95,000 clones, with 70% to 80% occurring once and the leading ten covering 9% to 14%. Sequencing was carried out using peripheral blood. Receptors were obtained from a woman in her seventies with acute or convalescent COVID-19.

As concerns this clone: Other DNA sequences in this specimen translate into the identical CDR3. The J gene is TRBJ2-3, the V gene TRBV4-3, with D tentatively TRBD1 (6 bases). Trimming removed 1 base from V and 0 bases from J, with 8 bases in between. The germline CDR1 and CDR2 sequences are LGHNA and YSLEER. The CDR3 spans 15 residues. The CDR3 here is CASSQGQGSTDTQYF. The CDR3 DNA follows: TGCGCCAGCAGCCAAGGGCAGGGGAGCACAGATACGCAGTATTTT.

This sequence joins TRBV11-2 and TRBJ2-3; TRBD2 matches 12 bases. The trim removed 2 bases at V and 5 bases at J, leaving 2 bases unmatched. The length of the CDR3 is 15 residues. CDR1 and CDR2 (germline): SGHAT, FQNNGV. DNA of the CDR3: TGTGCCAGCAGCTTACTAGCGGGGGGGCGAGATACGCAGTATTTT. Its protein product is CASSLLAGGRDTQYF.

The V gene is TRBV25-1, the J gene TRBJ1-1; weak D call: TRBD1 (5 bases). Germline V gene sequence: CDR1 MGHDK, CDR2 SYGVNS. The CDR3 has 15 amino acids. Trimming took off 3 bases at V and 5 bases at J, with 16 bases between the two ends. The CDR3 protein is CASSDPSTKGTEAFF. DNA for the CDR3: TGTGCCAGCAGTGACCCCTCGACAAAGGGGACTGAAGCTTTCTTT.

This clone was seen just once. The CDR3 sequence is CASSMNRELNQPQHF. Written as DNA, the CDR3 is TGTGCCAGTAGTATGAACAGGGAACTCAATCAGCCCCAGCATTTT. This rearrangement joins TRBV19 to TRBJ1-5, with a weak D call TRBD1 (6 bases). CDR3 length equals 15 residues. Germline assignment: CDR1 LNHDA and CDR2 SQIVND (reference sequence). V gave up 3 bases and J gave up 3 bases, with 12 bases separating them.

This chain connects TRBV11-2 to TRBJ1-6; 7 bases map to TRBD1. The trim removed 5 bases at V and 14 bases at J, leaving 15 bases unmatched. The length of the CDR3 is 15 residues. CDR1 and CDR2 (germline): SGHAT, FQNNGV. CDR3: CASSPIRTGGSTLHF. The CDR3 coding sequence is TGTGCCAGCAGCCCCATTAGGACAGGCGGTTCCACCCTCCACTTT.